The T cell receptor beta chain under discussion was sequenced for a study of PD-1 blockade in classical Hodgkin lymphoma. Overall study results and limits: Nivolumab initiation under 1 year post-ASCT meant exclusion. Whereas CD4+ TCR diversity had risen significantly by C4D1, CD8+ TCR diversity had not. Relapsed/refractory patients reportedly had the lowest baseline TCR diversity, below newly diagnosed patients, who were below healthy donors. Partial responders and progressors had significantly lower baseline TCR diversity.

This table comes from immunoSEQ multiplex PCR, and its TCRdb copy is limited to in-frame clones, with some not included. The table has approximately 50,000 clones, 88% seen once. As concerns this clone: Its antigen is not identified.

The patients all showed relapse after autologous stem cell transplantation, while their brentuximab vedotin exposure varied. Trimming took 0 bases from V and 3 from J, leaving 6 bases between them. This CDR3 contains 14 residues. From germline, CDR1 is MNHEY and CDR2 SMNVEV (reference sequence). The starting material was peripheral blood mononuclear cells (PBMCs), obtained before the second cycle of nivolumab. The chain carries TRBV27 and TRBJ1-3, with unresolved D. The clonotype comes from a human donor with classical Hodgkin lymphoma. The CDR3 DNA reads TGTGCCAGCAGTTTATCAGGGCTTGGAAACACCATATATTTT. It encodes CASSLSGLGNTIYF.